This T cell receptor beta chain was retrieved from a study of blood T cell repertoires in COVID-19. Study at large: Specimens from acute and convalescent COVID-19 originated in the United States, Italy and Spain. PBMCs, B-cell-depleted T cells, or T cells were the source of the cDNA or gDNA that made up the material.

As handled by the study authors: Estimation of nucleated cell counts was performed using reference gene primer amplification. The repertoire was sequenced with immunoSEQ multiplex PCR; TCRdb's copy has only in-frame clones and lacks some. For V, J and clone size, that table is used; D and trimming come from the DNA. Of some 87,000 clones listed, roughly four fifths were seen once; the top ten hold about 12%. V lost 2 bases and J lost 5, with 7 bases in between. From germline, CDR1 is WNHNN and CDR2 SYGVQD (reference sequence). CDR3 length: 13 amino acids. The receptor was isolated from a human donor in a cohort sampled during active COVID-19. The chain employs TRBV10-1 and TRBJ1-5; D is perhaps TRBD1 (6 bases). The specimen was peripheral blood. Written as DNA, the CDR3 is TGCGCCAGCAGTGAGCAGGGGTATCAGCCCCAGCATTTT. Its protein product is CASSEQGYQPQHF.